A single sample is the source of the 5 T cell receptor beta chains below, sequenced in a study of blood T cell repertoires in COVID-19. The method was immunoSEQ multiplex PCR; TCRdb's version includes in-frame clones alone and lacks a portion of them. The sample holds about 180,000 clones; around 84% are singletons and the top ten take around 5.4%. The sequenced sample consisted of peripheral blood. Receptors originate from a woman between 45 and 60 years old with COVID-19, enrolled during active disease.

The chain employs TRBV4-2 and TRBJ1-4; 11 positions match TRBD1. Trimming at V came to 1 base and at J to 7 bases, leaving 2 bases not matched to a gene. The CDR3 length is 15 residues. Germline V CDR1 and CDR2: LGHNA, YNFKEQ. Written as DNA, the CDR3 is TGTGCCAGCAGCCAAGGGGGACAGGGGGTTGAAAAACTGTTTTTT. Its translation is CASSQGGQGVEKLFF.

The V gene is TRBV3-1 (or the pseudogene TRBV3-2), the J gene TRBJ2-5, with 10 bases matching TRBD2. The V segment lost 8 bases and the J segment 3 bases; nucleotides outside the gene matches: 12. Looked up from germline, CDR1 is LGHDT and CDR2 is YNNKEL (reference sequence). The CDR3 is 16 residues long. Here the CDR3 DNA reads TGTGCCAGCCTCCGAGTGGGGCTAGCGGGGGAAGAGACCCAGTACTTC. Its protein product is CASLRVGLAGEETQYF.

J is TRBJ2-2 and V is TRBV18; 7 nucleotides agree with TRBD1. Germline CDR1 KGHSH, CDR2 LQKENI. This CDR3 region has 16 residues. With 1 base clipped from V and 2 bases from J, the junction kept 4 bases outside the gene matches. CDR3 DNA: TGTGCCAGCTCACCACTGGGGACAGAAAACACCGGGGAGCTGTTTTTT. It translates to CASSPLGTENTGELFF.

The genes are TRBV5-1 and TRBJ1-4; 7 nucleotides line up with TRBD1. Germline V gene sequence: CDR1 SGHRS, CDR2 YFSETQ. The ends lost 1 base at V and 8 bases at J; junction bases unmatched: 8. CDR3 length: 15 amino acids. As DNA, the CDR3 is TGCGCCAGCAGCTTGCAAGGACAGGCGGGGGAAAAACTGTTTTTT. Translated: CASSLQGQAGEKLFF.

This chain links TRBV6-5 with TRBJ1-1, with TRBD1 identical over 7 bases. The trim removed 6 bases at V and 7 bases at J, leaving 5 bases unmatched. There are 12 residues in the CDR3. The germline gives CDR1 MNHEY, CDR2 SVGAGI. The CDR3 here is CASSRQGIEAFF. In DNA, the CDR3 is TGTGCCAGCAGCAGACAGGGTATTGAAGCTTTCTTT.